This T cell receptor beta chain is drawn from a study of blood T cells in healthy people across ages. The study, taken as a whole, reports: Naive CD4+ cell counts and diversity both ran higher in long-lived than in aged donors.

The CDR3 extends over 15 amino acids. V lost 3 bases and J lost 0, with 12 bases in between. The germline CDR1 and CDR2 sequences are MDHEN and SYDVKM. Alongside a J-beta primer mix, a sample-barcoded 5' primer served in a second PCR lasting about 7 to 11 cycles. TCRdb re-derived calls from the 5' RACE reads in MiXCR, one entry per CDR3 protein. The table records hundreds of thousands of distinct CDR3 sequences, around 45% of them present only once. This clonotype was picked up a small number of times. Its target is unknown. The specimen was blood. The clonotype comes from a woman aged 55-75 years in good health. The rearrangement uses TRBV28 and TRBJ2-7; tentative D call: TRBD1 (6 bases). The CDR3 sequence: CASSLGHTSSYEQYF. The DNA of the CDR3 is TGTGCCAGCAGTTTGGGACACACGAGCTCCTACGAGCAGTACTTC.